Presented here are 27 T cell receptor beta chains from one specimen sequenced in a study of cytomegalovirus exposure and HLA in healthy donors. Some clones are missing from TCRdb's copy, which holds only in-frame ones; the method was immunoSEQ multiplex PCR. The sample lists some 150,000 clones, 88% occurring once. The specimen was PBMCs. The source of these receptors is a man between 18 and 35 years old in good health and CMV-seronegative.

The rearrangement uses TRBV6-5 and TRBJ2-7, with D maybe TRBD2 (6 bases). V gave up 8 bases and J gave up 4 bases, with 21 bases separating them. CDR1 and CDR2 from the germline V gene are MNHEY and SVGAGI. The length of the CDR3 is 15 residues. The CDR3 sequence is CASRSLRGSKYEQYF. In nucleotides, the CDR3 is TGTGCCAGCCGATCCCTTCGGGGGAGCAAATACGAGCAGTACTTC.

This chain joins TRBV25-1 and TRBJ1-2; tentative D call: TRBD1 (5 bases). The V end was cut by 4 bases, the J end by 2 bases, with 17 bases between. Germline loops: CDR1 MGHDK, CDR2 SYGVNS. This CDR3 has 16 amino acids. CDR3 protein: CASSGAGALGNYGYTF. The CDR3 DNA reads as TGTGCCAGCAGTGGCGCTGGGGCGCTAGGCAACTATGGCTACACCTTC.

The gene calls are TRBV10-3 and TRBJ1-5; 7 bases fit TRBD1. With V trimmed by 10 bases and J by 2 bases, 8 bases remained unmatched. This CDR3 has 14 residues. CDR1 is ENHRY, CDR2 SYGVKD, per germline. Here the CDR3 reads CATRQGRGNQPQHF. As DNA, the CDR3 is TGTGCCACCCGACAGGGTCGAGGCAATCAGCCCCAGCATTTT.

Points on this clone: A read error may account for a junction end that differs from germline. The genes are TRBV7-7 and TRBJ2-3; no reliable D call. CDR1 SSHAT and CDR2 FNYEAQ come from the germline V gene (reference sequence). The CDR3 spans 13 residues. CDR3 in amino acids: CASSPGPSDTQYF. The CDR3 DNA follows: TGTGCTAGCAGCCCAGGCCCTTCAGATACGCAGTATTTT.

This rearrangement joins TRBV5-4 to TRBJ2-1; 9 bases align to TRBD2. The CDR3 has 16 residues. Per germline, CDR1 SGHNT and CDR2 YYREEE (reference sequence). V lost 3 bases and J lost 3; bases outside the gene matches: 7. The CDR3 sequence is CASSWSSGAYYNEQFF. The DNA for the CDR3 is TGTGCCAGCAGCTGGTCTAGCGGGGCCTACTACAATGAGCAGTTCTTC.

V and J are TRBV28 and TRBJ1-5; the match to TRBD1 covers 8 bases. The CDR3 is made up of 12 amino acids. After removal of 8 bases from V and 5 bases from J, the junction contained 2 bases not matched to a gene. CDR1 and CDR2 from the germline V gene are MDHEN and SYDVKM. The CDR3 is CASGQGYQPQHF. CDR3 nucleotides: TGTGCCAGCGGACAGGGTTATCAGCCCCAGCATTTT.

The chain is built from TRBV2 and TRBJ2-1, with D possibly matching TRBD1 (5 bases). The CDR3 contains 16 residues. V was pared by 5 bases and J by 6 bases, with 20 bases between. Germline V gene lookup returns CDR1 SNHLY and CDR2 FYNNEI. The CDR3 nucleotides read TGTGCCAGCAGTCTAAGACAGACCCCGGCTGCCAATGAGCAGTTCTTC. It translates to CASSLRQTPAANEQFF.

V usage is TRBV18 and J usage is TRBJ2-7, with a weak D call TRBD2 (5 bases). The germline V and J ends were trimmed by 3 bases and 6 bases, with 9 bases remaining between them. Germline V lookup: CDR1 KGHSH, CDR2 LQKENI. This CDR3 has 12 residues. The CDR3 spells CASSPGEAEQYF. DNA for the CDR3: TGTGCCAGCTCACCGGGAGAAGCCGAGCAGTACTTC.

In its sample, this clone was seen once. The J gene is TRBJ2-7, the V gene TRBV18, with a possible D match to TRBD2 (5 bases). The germline V and J ends were trimmed by 0 bases and 0 bases, with 12 bases remaining between them. Germline CDR1 is KGHSH and CDR2 is LQKENI. The CDR3 covers 16 residues. As DNA, the CDR3 is TGTGCCAGCTCACCACCGAGGACGGGGAGCTCCTACGAGCAGTACTTC. Amino acids: CASSPPRTGSSYEQYF.

The gene calls are TRBV11-1 and TRBJ2-7; D might be TRBD1 (6 bases). The CDR3 is 15 amino acids. With 6 bases removed from V and 0 bases from J, the gap between germline ends came to 15 bases. Germline assignment: CDR1 SGHAT and CDR2 FQDESV (reference sequence). The CDR3 DNA reads as TGTGCCAGCAGTCCCGCCGGGACACACTCCTACGAGCAGTACTTC. Protein: CASSPAGTHSYEQYF. Variable domain in full (rest from reference TRBV11-1 and TRBJ2-7): EAEVAQSPRYKITEKSQAVAFWCDPISGHATLYWYRQILGQGPELLVQFQDESVVDDSQLPKDRFSAERLKGVDSTLKIQPAELGDSAMYLCASSPAGTHSYEQYFGPGTRLTVT.

This clone has just a few counts. The J gene is TRBJ2-2, the V gene TRBV4-2; 9 bases are shared with TRBD2. The germline gives CDR1 LGHNA, CDR2 YNFKEQ. Trimming cost V 4 bases and J 5 bases; bases outside gene matches: 8. The CDR3 has 16 amino acids. In DNA, the CDR3 is TGTGCCAGCAGCCCGGAAGCGAGCGGGAGGACCGGGGAGCTGTTTTTT. Translating gives CASSPEASGRTGELFF.

This clone was observed a single time. The gene calls are TRBV7-6 and TRBJ1-4; D gene ambiguous. V was pared by 4 bases and J by 2 bases, with 8 bases between. This CDR3 comprises 14 residues. Germline V gene lookup returns CDR1 SGHVS and CDR2 FNYEAQ. Here the CDR3 DNA reads TGTGCCAGCAGCTCGGAGGGCACTAATGAAAAACTGTTTTTT. It is translated as CASSSEGTNEKLFF.

J is TRBJ2-7 and V is TRBV6-5; D may be TRBD1 (6 bases). The V and J ends lost 5 bases and 5 bases respectively, with 16 bases between them. In germline, CDR1 is MNHEY, CDR2 SVGAGI. The CDR3 spans 14 residues. The CDR3 here is CASSPRLNRDEQYF. The CDR3 nucleotides are TGTGCCAGCAGTCCCAGGCTAAACAGGGACGAGCAGTACTTC.

J is TRBJ2-1 and V is TRBV7-9; 9 positions match TRBD2. This CDR3 spans 15 amino acids. With V trimmed by 4 bases and J by 7 bases, 8 bases remained unmatched. Germline values: CDR1 SEHNR, CDR2 FQNEAQ (reference sequence). CDR3 nucleotides: TGTGCCAGCAGCTCCCCGGCGGGAGGGCCGAATGAGCAGTTCTTC. Translation: CASSSPAGGPNEQFF.

The chain links TRBV5-1 to TRBJ2-5; D is perhaps TRBD1 (5 bases). CDR1 is SGHRS, CDR2 YFSETQ, per germline. The CDR3 consists of 14 residues. V gave up 0 bases and J gave up 2 bases, with 8 bases separating them. Here the CDR3 DNA reads TGCGCCAGCAGCTTGGAGGGGCAGCAAGAGACCCAGTACTTC. It encodes CASSLEGQQETQYF.

This clone was seen a few times. V and J are TRBV10-3 and TRBJ2-7; D gene ambiguous. Germline V gene sequence: CDR1 ENHRY, CDR2 SYGVKD. Trimming shortened V by 4 bases and J by 0 bases, and 13 bases separated the two germline ends. The CDR3 runs 15 residues. The CDR3 bases are TGTGCCATCAGTGGTGGCGGCGAAAGCTCCTACGAGCAGTACGTC. It yields the protein CAISGGGESSYEQYV.

J is TRBJ2-2 and V is TRBV5-1, with 7 bases aligning to TRBD1. The CDR3 contains 16 residues. V trimming: 4 bases; J trimming: 5 bases; junction bases outside the gene matches: 11. From germline, CDR1 is SGHRS and CDR2 YFSETQ. The CDR3: CASSPREGAGTGELFF. The CDR3, as DNA: TGCGCCAGCAGCCCCCGAGAGGGGGCAGGAACCGGGGAGCTGTTTTTT.

In this sample, this clone turned up a few times. The CDR3 DNA follows: TGTGCCAGCAGTGATTGGCCCCCAACCTTC. This codes for CASSDWPPTF. The gene calls are TRBV6-1 and TRBJ1-2; D remains ambiguous. The CDR3 spans 10 residues. From germline, CDR1 is MNHNS and CDR2 SASEGT. With 3 bases removed from V and 14 bases from J, the gap between germline ends came to 10 bases.

This clone was seen once. The V and J genes are TRBV27 and TRBJ2-7; perhaps TRBD1 as D (6 bases). CDR3 size: 16 residues. CDR1 MNHEY and CDR2 SMNVEV come from the germline V gene (reference sequence). Deletions cut 5 bases from V and 2 bases from J, with 19 bases between. CDR3 bases: TGTGCCAGCAGTCTAAGACAGGCACTCCTTCCCTACGAGCAGTACTTC. Residues: CASSLRQALLPYEQYF.

This chain's CDR3 is CASSLVVRGSFSYEQYF. The CDR3 bases are TGTGCCAGCAGCTTAGTTGTTAGGGGTTCTTTCTCCTACGAGCAGTACTTC. The chain links TRBV7-2 to TRBJ2-7; TRBD1 might be the D (5 bases). CDR3 length equals 17 residues. Deletions cut 1 base from V and 0 bases from J, with 16 bases between. Per germline, CDR1 SGHTA and CDR2 FQGNSA.

This chain connects TRBV28 to TRBJ2-5; 13 bases line up with TRBD2. CDR3 length equals 16 residues. The trim removed 2 bases at V and 5 bases at J, leaving 5 bases unmatched. Germline V lookup: CDR1 MDHEN, CDR2 SYDVKM. CDR3 region: CASSLAGLAGAETQYF. The CDR3 bases are TGTGCCAGCAGTTTAGCCGGACTAGCGGGAGCCGAGACCCAGTACTTC.

The chain has TRBV11-2 and TRBJ2-5; a weak D match, TRBD1 (6 bases). Trimming took 7 bases from V and 0 from J, leaving 12 bases between them. Germline V CDR1 and CDR2: SGHAT, FQNNGV. The CDR3 is made up of 14 amino acids. For the CDR3, the DNA is TGTGCCAGCACCCAAGACAGGTACCAAGAGACCCAGTACTTC. It yields the protein CASTQDRYQETQYF.

The genes are TRBV29-1 and TRBJ1-2; 7 bases align to TRBD1. CDR3 length equals 14 residues. V dropped 2 bases and J dropped 8; count of bases not matched to a gene: 11. Germline loops: CDR1 SQVTM, CDR2 ANQGSEA. In nucleotides, the CDR3 is TGCAGCGTTGAATACGGCAGGGGGGTAGGCGGCTACACCTTC. Encoded protein: CSVEYGRGVGGYTF. The complete variable domain, with remaining parts taken from reference TRBV29-1 and TRBJ1-2, reads SAVISQKPSRDICQRGTSLTIQCQVDSQVTMMFWYRQQPGQSLTLIATANQGSEATYESGFVIDKFPISRPNLTFSTLTVSNMSPEDSSIYLCSVEYGRGVGGYTFGSGTRLTVV.

This clone has just one count. V and J are TRBV11-2 and TRBJ2-2, with TRBD1 matching over 7 bases. Germline CDR1 reads SGHAT; CDR2 reads FQNNGV. J lost 3 bases, V lost 1 base, and 5 bases had no gene match. The CDR3 runs to 16 residues. This CDR3 is CASSLAPGTDTGELFF. In nucleotides, the CDR3 is TGTGCCAGCAGCTTAGCCCCCGGGACAGACACCGGGGAGCTGTTTTTT.

The chain employs TRBV28 and TRBJ1-2; 8 bases fit TRBD1. CDR3 length equals 16 residues. V lost 4 bases, J lost 2 bases, and 9 bases stayed unmatched. Germline V CDR1 and CDR2: MDHEN, SYDVKM. The CDR3 sequence is CASSSLGQGLNYGYTF. For the CDR3, the DNA is TGTGCCAGCAGTTCATTAGGACAGGGACTAAACTATGGCTACACCTTC.

The chain links TRBV30 to TRBJ1-5; 8 bases are a match to TRBD1. This CDR3 is built from 15 residues. Trimming took 4 bases from V and 6 from J; bases not matched to a gene: 11. The germline CDR1 and CDR2 sequences are GTSNPN and SVGIG (reference sequence). CDR3 region: CAWKPSRQGRQPQHF. As DNA, the CDR3 is TGTGCCTGGAAGCCCTCAAGACAGGGGCGTCAGCCCCAGCATTTT.

V and J are TRBV5-1 and TRBJ2-2, with TRBD1 matching over 7 bases. CDR1 is SGHRS, CDR2 YFSETQ, per germline. The CDR3 is 15 amino acids. Losses at the gene ends were 4 bases for V and 4 bases for J; bases not matched to a gene: 7. CDR3 nucleotides: TGCGCCAGCAGCCAGACAGGGAAAGGCACCGGGGAGCTGTTTTTT. Translating it yields CASSQTGKGTGELFF.